This T cell receptor beta chain was observed in a study of T cell responses to AZD1222 COVID-19 vaccine. The data were produced by immunoSEQ multiplex PCR, yet TCRdb's version contains in-frame clones alone and is incomplete. The table lists some 100,000 clones, 86% of them singletons. The CDR3 totals 14 residues. The germline gives CDR1 SGHAT, CDR2 FQNNGV. V gave up 1 base and J gave up 5 bases, with 9 bases separating them. The chain couples TRBV11-2 to TRBJ2-1; D call uncertain. The sample was peripheral blood, taken on day 0 of AZD1222 vaccination. This TCR was sampled from an adult in good health. Here the CDR3 reads CASSLGPTNNEQFF. As DNA, the CDR3 is TGTGCCAGCAGCTTAGGACCTACGAACAATGAGCAGTTCTTC.